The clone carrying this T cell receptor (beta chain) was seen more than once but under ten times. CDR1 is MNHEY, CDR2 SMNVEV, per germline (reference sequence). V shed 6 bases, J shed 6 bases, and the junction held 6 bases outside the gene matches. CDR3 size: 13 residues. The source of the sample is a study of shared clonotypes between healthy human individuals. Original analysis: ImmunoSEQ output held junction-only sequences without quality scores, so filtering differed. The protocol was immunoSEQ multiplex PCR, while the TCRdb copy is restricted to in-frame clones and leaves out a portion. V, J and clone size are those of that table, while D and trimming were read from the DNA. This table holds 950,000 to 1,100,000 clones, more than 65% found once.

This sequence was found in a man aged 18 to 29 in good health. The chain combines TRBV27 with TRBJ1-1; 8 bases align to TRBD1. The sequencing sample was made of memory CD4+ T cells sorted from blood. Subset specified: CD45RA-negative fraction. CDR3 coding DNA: TGTGCCAGCAGAAGGACAGGGTTTTCTGAAGCTTTCTTT. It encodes CASRRTGFSEAFF.